The TCR beta chain under discussion was sequenced for a study of T-cell memory formation after mild COVID-19. Per the germline V gene, CDR1 is MNHEY and CDR2 is SVGAGI. The CDR3 is 13 residues long. Trimming left V 6 bases short and J 4 bases short, with 11 bases between. MiXCR, applied by TCRdb to the 5' RACE reads, yields one record per CDR3 protein. The sample consists of about 600,000 distinct CDR3 sequences, less than 25% of them appearing once. This TCR came from an adult woman who had mild COVID-19 (a few samples of this study predate the infection). Cell type and time point are not known. The specimen sequenced was PBMCs or a T cell subset sorted from them (not recorded which). This rearrangement joins TRBV6-5 to TRBJ2-3, with D possibly being TRBD1 (6 bases). The CDR3 loop is CASSYGQSDTQYF. The CDR3 nucleotides read TGTGCCAGCAGCTACGGACAGTCAGATACGCAGTATTTT.